Presented here are 16 T cell receptor beta chains from one specimen sequenced in a study of T cells after yellow fever vaccination (dated by TCRdb to about 2019). The treatment or condition label for this specimen denotes: live attenuated yellow fever vaccine strain. The method behind the library was 5' RACE. Sequencing instrument: Illumina NovaSeq 6000. TCRdb redid the processing of the public reads, applying fastp at Q25 and MiXCR, and retained in-frame beta chains. Identical CDR3 protein sequences are pooled into one entry, listed with their most common genes and DNA. This sample has about 340,000 distinct CDR3 sequences in its table, and approximately 4.2% of those were observed once. More than 20% of the sample rests with the top ten. The material was PBMCs, obtained 5 days after the yellow fever booster vaccination. The receptors originated from a man younger than 30 who received the YFV17D yellow fever vaccine.

This clonotype appeared a few times. This chain links TRBV4-3 with TRBJ2-5; no definite D call. Germline-derived CDR1 and CDR2 are LGHNA and YSLEER. Trimming cost V 0 bases and J 4 bases, with 6 bases left between them. The CDR3 is 13 amino acids. This chain's CDR3 is CASSQDLRETQYF. The CDR3 nucleotides are TGCGCCAGCAGCCAAGATCTACGAGAGACCCAGTACTTC.

The chain links TRBV20-1 to TRBJ2-3; D may be TRBD2 (6 bases). CDR1 DFQATT and CDR2 SNEGSKA come from the germline V gene (reference sequence). Trimming took off 3 bases at V and 2 bases at J, with 12 bases between the two ends. This CDR3 is built from 14 residues. The CDR3 protein is CSAREGLITDTQYF. The CDR3 region has the DNA TGCAGTGCTAGGGAGGGACTCATCACAGATACGCAGTATTTT.

This clonotype was seen a handful of times. The genes are TRBV24-1 and TRBJ1-4; D not resolved. The CDR3 runs to 13 residues. Trimming cost V 2 bases and J 4 bases, with 4 bases left between them. CDR1 is KGHDR and CDR2 is SFDVKD in the germline V gene. The CDR3 DNA is TGTGCCACCAGTGATTCCCGTAATGAAAAACTGTTTTTT. Amino acids: CATSDSRNEKLFF.

This clonotype was detected ten times or more. The V call is TRBV6-5, the J call TRBJ1-1; D gene ambiguous. The V and J ends lost 6 bases and 1 base respectively, with 15 bases between them. The CDR3 runs to 15 residues. The germline gives CDR1 MNHEY, CDR2 SVGAGI. The CDR3 DNA reads TGTGCCAGCAGCCGACGAAGCGTCGGGAACACTGAAGCTTTCTTT. Translated, it gives CASSRRSVGNTEAFF.

The J gene is TRBJ2-2, the V gene TRBV6-2 or TRBV6-3; TRBD1 matches 9 bases. This CDR3 contains 20 residues. Germline V gives CDR1 MNHEY, CDR2 SVGEGT. J gave up 4 bases and V 2 bases, and 17 bases lay outside the gene matches. The CDR3 spells CASSYHGTGSRWVRTGELFF. In nucleotides, the CDR3 is TGTGCCAGCAGTTACCATGGGACAGGGTCCCGTTGGGTTCGCACCGGGGAGCTGTTTTTT.

The chain joins TRBV28 to TRBJ2-2; possible D gene TRBD2, 5 bases. With 6 bases removed from V and 4 bases from J, the gap between germline ends came to 15 bases. The CDR3 has 15 residues. CDR1 is MDHEN, CDR2 SYDVKM, per germline. CDR3 in amino acids: CASSPLKAGTGELFF. The CDR3 DNA is TGTGCCAGCAGCCCCCTTAAGGCGGGCACCGGGGAGCTGTTTTTT.

This clonotype has ten or more counts. This rearrangement joins TRBV25-1 to TRBJ2-1, with 9 bases identical to TRBD1. The junction had 7 bases not matched to a gene; V was cut back by 7 bases and J by 6 bases. The CDR3 extends over 14 amino acids. Germline values: CDR1 MGHDK, CDR2 SYGVNS. Written as DNA, the CDR3 is TGTGCCAGCATCCCGGGACAGGGTACCAATGAGCAGTTCTTC. It yields the protein CASIPGQGTNEQFF.

This chain connects TRBV5-1 to TRBJ2-7; D may match TRBD1 or TRBD2 (5 bases each). Germline CDR1 is SGHRS and CDR2 is YFSETQ. Between the trimmed V and J ends, which lost 4 bases and 2 bases, there was a span of 19 bases. The CDR3 length is 16 residues. CDR3 region: CASSPKLRVRAYEQYF. For the CDR3, the DNA is TGCGCCAGCAGCCCTAAACTCAGGGTGAGGGCCTACGAGCAGTACTTC.

This sequence joins TRBV12-3 or TRBV12-4 and TRBJ1-2; the match to TRBD1 covers 8 bases. V dropped 6 bases and J dropped 6; count of bases not matched to a gene: 9. The length of the CDR3 is 14 residues. The DNA of the CDR3 is TGTGCCAGCAGCCCGCAGGGGGCTTGGGATGGCTACACCTTC. Translated: CASSPQGAWDGYTF.

The chain joins TRBV6-7 to TRBJ2-3; 12 bases agree with TRBD2. TRBV6-7 is reported as an ORF; its role is uncertain. The J segment lost 5 bases and the V segment lost 4 bases, leaving 7 bases of the junction unmatched. The CDR3 runs to 16 residues. For the CDR3, the DNA is TGTGCCAGCAGTTCCCACGAGGGACTAGCGGGAGATACGCAGTATTTT. Its translation is CASSSHEGLAGDTQYF.

This clonotype was detected only a few times. The chain has TRBV6-2 or TRBV6-3 and TRBJ2-7; weak D call: TRBD1 (6 bases). The CDR3 has 14 residues. Trimming shortened V by 6 bases and J by 1 base, and 13 bases separated the two germline ends. Germline V gives CDR1 MNHEY, CDR2 SVGEGT. CDR3 loop: CASSGQLRSYEQYF. The CDR3 DNA sequence: TGTGCCAGCAGCGGACAGCTGAGGTCCTACGAGCAGTACTTC.

In this sample, this clonotype turned up many times. The V gene is TRBV5-4, the J gene TRBJ1-2; D not certain. Germline values: CDR1 SGHNT, CDR2 YYREEE (reference sequence). The CDR3 spans 12 residues. Trimming took 5 bases from V and 10 from J, leaving 15 bases between them. CDR3 residues: CASRYPADAYTF. The CDR3 DNA follows: TGTGCCAGCAGATATCCGGCAGATGCCTACACCTTC.

This clonotype was recorded a few times. CDR3 in amino acids: CASSTTGDGYTF. DNA of the CDR3: TGTGCCAGCAGTACGACAGGGGACGGCTACACCTTC. V is TRBV6-5 and J is TRBJ1-2; 8 nucleotides agree with TRBD1. From germline, CDR1 is MNHEY and CDR2 SVGAGI. CDR3 length: 12 amino acids. J lost 8 bases, V lost 5 bases, and 4 bases had no gene match.

This clonotype was counted at least ten times. The junction departs from the called germline gene at one end, perhaps through a read error. The V and J genes are TRBV5-1 and TRBJ2-5; possibly TRBD1 or TRBD2 for D (6 bases each). The germline gives CDR1 SGHRS, CDR2 YFSETQ. The CDR3 has 14 residues. The CDR3 nucleotides are TGTGCCAGCAGCTTAGGGGGGTACCAAGAGACCCAGTACTTC. It yields the protein CASSLGGYQETQYF.

There are many counts of this clonotype. This chain uses TRBV18 with TRBJ1-1; no definite D call. The CDR3 is 13 residues long. With 8 bases removed from V and 1 base from J, the gap between germline ends came to 11 bases. Germline V gene lookup returns CDR1 KGHSH and CDR2 LQKENI. CDR3 in DNA: TGTGCCAGCCAAGTCGGGGAGAACACTGAAGCTTTCTTT. Translation: CASQVGENTEAFF.

There are a few counts of this clonotype. This rearrangement joins TRBV4-3 to TRBJ1-5; D remains unclear. The V end was cut by 0 bases, the J end by 6 bases, with 6 bases between. This CDR3 is built from 13 residues. CDR1 is LGHNA and CDR2 is YSLEER in the germline V gene. The CDR3 bases are TGCGCCAGCAGCCAAGATCAAGCTCAGCCCCAGCATTTT. Its protein is CASSQDQAQPQHF.